This entry concerns a single T cell receptor (beta chain). Its antigen is unknown. The data were obtained in a study of blood T cells in healthy people across ages. Study-level results: Age brought a roughly linear fall in TCR beta diversity measured per million T cells. Comparison with aged donors showed that long-lived donors had more naive CD4+ cells and higher diversity.

Germline CDR1 and CDR2: SGDLS and YYNGEE. V lost 0 bases, J lost 8 bases, and 14 bases lay in between. The CDR3 extends over 14 amino acids. The use of a sample-barcoded 5' primer and a J-beta primer mix characterized a second PCR of about 7 to 12 cycles. Every individual sample yielded 2.5 million or more paired-end reads (each containing CDR3). TCRdb re-called the 5' RACE reads with MiXCR, one entry per CDR3 protein. The sample comprises about 290,000 distinct CDR3 sequences, roughly a quarter of which are singletons, and approximately 29% rests with the top ten. Sequenced material: blood. This receptor was identified in a woman in her seventies in good health. This chain joins TRBV9 and TRBJ1-2; D remains ambiguous. The CDR3 is CASSVEDRPRGYTF. The CDR3 DNA sequence: TGTGCCAGCAGCGTAGAAGACCGCCCCCGGGGCTACACCTTC.